This TCR beta chain was observed in a study of blood T cells in healthy people across ages. General observations from the study: A roughly linear fall in TCR beta diversity per million T cells was seen with increasing age. What prevented conclusive comparison of naive and antigen-experienced cells was that PBMCs were unsorted.

Then a second PCR, running roughly 7 to 11 cycles, was carried out with a sample-barcoded 5' primer and a J-beta primer mix. TCRdb recomputed calls from the 5' RACE reads with MiXCR, one row per CDR3 protein. The repertoire consists of about 1.7 million distinct CDR3 sequences, with under 30% occurring once and the leading ten covering over 7%. With regard to this clonotype: Antigen unknown.

Germline V gene lookup returns CDR1 DFQATT and CDR2 SNEGSKA (reference sequence). CDR3 size: 15 residues. The J segment lost 5 bases and the V segment lost 5 bases, leaving 9 bases of the junction unmatched. V usage is TRBV20-1 and J usage is TRBJ1-6; 7 bases are shared with TRBD1. The TCR sequence derives from a woman in her twenties or thirties in good health. The sample was blood. The CDR3 region has the DNA TGCAGTGCTCAGAGGGGGCAGGGGGATAATTCACCCCTCCACTTT. Protein: CSAQRGQGDNSPLHF.